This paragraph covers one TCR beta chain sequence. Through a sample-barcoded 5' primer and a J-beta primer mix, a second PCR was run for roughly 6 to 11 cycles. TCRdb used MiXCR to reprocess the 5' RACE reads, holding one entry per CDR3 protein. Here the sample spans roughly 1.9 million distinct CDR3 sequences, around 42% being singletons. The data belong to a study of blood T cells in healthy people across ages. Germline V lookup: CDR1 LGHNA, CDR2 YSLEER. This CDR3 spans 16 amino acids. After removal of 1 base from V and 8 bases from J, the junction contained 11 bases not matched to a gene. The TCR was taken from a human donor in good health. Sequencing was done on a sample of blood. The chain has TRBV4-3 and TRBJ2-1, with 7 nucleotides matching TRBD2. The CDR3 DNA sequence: TGCGCCAGCAGCCAAGGTGTAAGCGGGGATGGCGATGAGCAGTTCTTC. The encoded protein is CASSQGVSGDGDEQFF.